These T cell receptor beta chains were read from a single sample in a study of T cells in Graves' hyperthyroidism and ophthalmopathy. TCRdb independently ran MiXCR on the multiplex PCR reads; one entry per CDR3 protein. This sample yields about 510,000 distinct CDR3 sequences, of which around 15% are seen a single time; approximately 15% belongs to the top ten. What was sequenced was blood. The receptors originated from a woman in her forties with Graves' hyperthyroidism. Each CDR3 is given with its conserved first and last residue. D genes are given only for firm matches. Rows may omit the clone size; those that give it use once, few, many or a size class.

>TRBJ2-1|TRBD2|TRBV29-1|many
TGCAGCGTTGACTCGGGACTAGTCGGCAATGAGCAGTTCTTC
CSVDSGLVGNEQFF
>TRBJ2-1|TRBD2|TRBV5-6|few
TGTGCCAGCAGCTTAGCGGGAGTGGGGTTAAATGAGCAGTTCTTC
CASSLAGVGLNEQFF
>TRBJ2-3|TRBD2|TRBV5-5|few
TGTGCCAGCAGCTTCACCCTAGCGGGAGATACGCAGTATTTT
CASSFTLAGDTQYF
>TRBJ2-7|-|TRBV5-6|-
TGTGCCAGCAGCCGGGACCGAGAGGGGAAGCAGTACTTC
CASSRDREGKQYF
>TRBJ2-1|TRBD2|TRBV10-2|few
TGCGCCAGCAAAGCGGGACTAGCCTACAATGAGCAGTTCTTC
CASKAGLAYNEQFF
>TRBJ2-3|-|TRBV6-1|many
TGTGCCAGCAGTTCCAGAGGGACTAGCACAGATACGCAGTATTTT
CASSSRGTSTDTQYF
>TRBJ1-2|TRBD1|TRBV27|many
TGTGCCAGCAGTTTATCGGGCAGGGGGCGACGGGGCTACACCTTC
CASSLSGRGRRGYTF
>TRBJ1-5|-|TRBV6-2/TRBV6-3|many
TGTGCCAGCAGTCCACTGGAGGGGACGAGTCAGCCCCAGCATTTT
CASSPLEGTSQPQHF
>TRBJ2-1|TRBD1|TRBV11-2|-
TGTGCCAGCAGGGAGACAGGGGGCGGTGAGCAGTTCTTC
CASRETGGGEQFF
>TRBJ2-3|TRBD1|TRBV12-3/TRBV12-4|many
TGTGCCAGCAGTCCAGGGGGCCTCCCCACAGATACGCAGTATTTT
CASSPGGLPTDTQYF
>TRBJ2-5|TRBD2|TRBV9|-
TGTGCCAGCAGCGGATATAGCGGGACCCAAGAGACCCAGTACTTC
CASSGYSGTQETQYF
>TRBJ1-3|-|TRBV28|-
TGTGCCAGCAGTAGGTTGCCGCCAGCCTCTGGAAACACCATATATTTT
CASSRLPPASGNTIYF
>TRBJ2-3|-|TRBV7-9|-
TGTGCCAGCAGCCCTGGGTTGACGGCAGATACGCAGTATTTT
CASSPGLTADTQYF
>TRBJ2-7|-|TRBV6-1|-
TGTGCCAGCAGTCCCGGGTTTAACCCCTACGAGCAGTACTTC
CASSPGFNPYEQYF
>TRBJ2-5|TRBD1|TRBV12-3/TRBV12-4|many
TGTGCCAGCAGTTTTGGGACAGGGGGTTCCCAAGAGACCCAGTACTTC
CASSFGTGGSQETQYF
>TRBJ2-3|TRBD2|TRBV28|many
TGTGCCAGCGCTAGCGGGCCGCGCGATACGCAGTATTTT
CASASGPRDTQYF
>TRBJ1-5|TRBD1|TRBV24-1|few
TGTGCCACCAGTGATGACCGGGACAGCCGTAGCAATCAGCCCCAGCATTTT
CATSDDRDSRSNQPQHF
>TRBJ2-7|TRBD1|TRBV7-6|-
TGTGCCAGCAGCCAACCCGGGACAGGACTTCTCGAGCAGTACTTC
CASSQPGTGLLEQYF
>TRBJ1-2|-|TRBV4-1|-
TGCGCCAGCAGCCAGTTAACAGGTTCCAACTATGGCTACACCTTC
CASSQLTGSNYGYTF
>TRBJ2-7|TRBD2|TRBV3-1|few
TGTGCCAGCAGCCACCGGGGGGGGCTCGAGCAGTACTTC
CASSHRGGLEQYF
>TRBJ2-1|-|TRBV10-1|few
TGCGCCAGCAGTGAGGAGGGAAATGAGCAGTTCTTC
CASSEEGNEQFF
>TRBJ2-7|-|TRBV6-4|many
TGTGCCAGCAGCGAGGGTCCAGGGGCCACCTACGAGCAGTACTTC
CASSEGPGATYEQYF
>TRBJ1-5|-|TRBV28|few
TGTGCCAGCAGTTTATATTCGCGTTTGAGTCAGCCCCAGCATTTT
CASSLYSRLSQPQHF
>TRBJ1-4|-|TRBV4-1|few
TGCGCCAGCAGCCAAGTTTCAGGGCCCAATGAAAAACTGTTTTTT
CASSQVSGPNEKLFF
>TRBJ1-1|-|TRBV5-1|many
TGCGCCAGCAGCTTACCAGGGTTGGGCACTGAAGCTTTCTTT
CASSLPGLGTEAFF